The clone carrying this TCR beta chain is medium-sized within its sample. Its antigen is unknown. Time point indicated: sample taken at primary tumor resection. Without sorting, whole RNA was sequenced from tumor, nontumor lung or frozen PBMC. This record belongs to a study of spatial heterogeneity in lung cancer. V lost 6 bases and J 2 bases, leaving 8 bases between the germline ends. CDR1 is LNHDA and CDR2 is SQIVND in the germline V gene (reference sequence). The CDR3 consists of 13 residues. TCRdb reprocessed the 5' RACE reads via MiXCR and lists one record per CDR3 protein. The repertoire holds some 7,800 distinct CDR3 sequences, with roughly 6.5% as singletons. General study findings and limits: How many expanded intratumoral alpha and beta TCRs were present tracked the tumor mutation count, which was a count of nonsynonymous mutations.

This receptor was taken from a male donor with early-stage non-small cell lung cancer. Source: lung tumor tissue, taken at surgery. This chain connects TRBV19 to TRBJ1-5, with no clear D. The CDR3 region is CASRQDGNQPQHF. CDR3 coding DNA: TGTGCCAGTAGACAAGATGGCAATCAGCCCCAGCATTTT.